This section outlines one T cell receptor (beta chain) sequence together with its context. The antigen remains undetermined. Patients sequenced had flow cytometry evidence of CD8+CD57+ cell expansion. The CDR3 covers 15 residues. Germline loops: CDR1 LNHDA, CDR2 SQIVND (reference sequence). V was trimmed by 4 bases and J by 6 bases, leaving 13 bases between them. The sample comes from a study of CD8+CD57+ T cells in acquired aplastic anemia. Overall study context: The DNA of sorted CD4+ and CD8+ cells averaged approximately 2.9 ug.

According to the study, genomic DNA was the template for TCR beta VDJ and CDR3 profiling. In TCRdb, the reads were re-called with MiXCR into one record per CDR3 protein. The sample consists of approximately 300,000 distinct CDR3 sequences, roughly 61% of them appearing once. General study results and limits: No significant patient-versus-control difference appeared in CD8+ Simpson's diversity. Patients and controls had in common 25 to 35 CD8+ CDR3 sequences.

The chain recombines TRBV19 with TRBJ1-6, with a tentative D call TRBD1 (6 bases). The origin of this receptor is a human donor with aplastic anemia. The sequencing sample was made of sorted CD4+, CD8+, or CD8+CD57+ T cells (not recorded which) from PBMCs. The CDR3 bases are TGTGCCAGTAGTAGCCGGGACACCCGTAATTCACCCCTCCACTTT. Translation gives CASSSRDTRNSPLHF.